This TCR beta chain was retrieved from a study of T cells after yellow fever vaccination. Study findings and constraints: After the booster, 96% of CD4 and roughly nine tenths of CD8 primary-response clones were re-detected.

By 5'RACE template switching, TCR cDNA was produced, with a universal primer site and UMIs added in the process. One entry per CDR3 protein results from TCRdb running MiXCR on the 5' RACE reads. Altogether about 430,000 distinct CDR3 sequences are present, over 15% being singletons, with the ten largest covering about a sixth. This clonotype was detected many times. Its antigen is currently unknown. Sample: PBMCs, taken before the yellow fever booster vaccination. The receptor was isolated from a young man who received the YFV17D yellow fever vaccine.

CDR3 sequence reads: CASSLGAHGTEAFF. The CDR3 DNA follows: TGTGCCAGCAGCTTAGGGGCGCATGGCACTGAAGCTTTCTTT. The gene calls are TRBV7-2 and TRBJ1-1; no clear D. The CDR3 totals 14 residues. V was shortened by 1 base and J by 4 bases, with 10 bases between the two germline ends. Germline assignment: CDR1 SGHTA and CDR2 FQGNSA.